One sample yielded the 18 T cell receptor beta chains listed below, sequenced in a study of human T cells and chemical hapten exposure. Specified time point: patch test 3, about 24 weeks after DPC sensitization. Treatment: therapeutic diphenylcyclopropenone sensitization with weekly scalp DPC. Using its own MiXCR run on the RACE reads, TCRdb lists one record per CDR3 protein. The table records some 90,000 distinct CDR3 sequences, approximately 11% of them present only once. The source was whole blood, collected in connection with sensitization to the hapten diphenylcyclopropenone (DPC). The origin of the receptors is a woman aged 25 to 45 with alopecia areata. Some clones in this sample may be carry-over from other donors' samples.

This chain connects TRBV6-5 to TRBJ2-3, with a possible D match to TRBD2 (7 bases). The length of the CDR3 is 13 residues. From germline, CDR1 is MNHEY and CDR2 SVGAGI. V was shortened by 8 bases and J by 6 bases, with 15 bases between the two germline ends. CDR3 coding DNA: TGTGCCAGCCACTTGGCGGGGGCTGATACGCAGTATTTT. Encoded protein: CASHLAGADTQYF.

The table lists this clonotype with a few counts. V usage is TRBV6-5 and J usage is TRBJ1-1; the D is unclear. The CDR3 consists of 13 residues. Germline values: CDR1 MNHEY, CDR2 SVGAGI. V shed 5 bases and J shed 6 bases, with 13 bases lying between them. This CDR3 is CASSRSQRAEAFF. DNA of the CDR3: TGTGCCAGCAGTCGCTCCCAAAGGGCTGAAGCTTTCTTT.

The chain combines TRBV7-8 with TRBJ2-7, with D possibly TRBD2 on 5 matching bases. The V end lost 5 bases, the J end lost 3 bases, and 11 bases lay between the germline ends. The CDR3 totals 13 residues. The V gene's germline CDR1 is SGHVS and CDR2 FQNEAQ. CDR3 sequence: CASSGSEGYEQYF. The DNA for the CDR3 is TGTGCCAGCAGCGGCTCCGAGGGCTACGAGCAGTACTTC.

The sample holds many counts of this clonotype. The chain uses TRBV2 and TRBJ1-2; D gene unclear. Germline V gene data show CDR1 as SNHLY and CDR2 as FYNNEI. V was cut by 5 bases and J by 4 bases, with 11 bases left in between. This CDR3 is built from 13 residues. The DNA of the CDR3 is TGTGCCAGCAGTCCTACCTTCAGCTATGGCTACACCTTC. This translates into CASSPTFSYGYTF. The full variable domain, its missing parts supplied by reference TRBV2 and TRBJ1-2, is EPEVTQTPSHQVTQMGQEVILRCVPISNHLYFYWYRQILGQKVEFLVSFYNNEISEKSEIFDDQFSVERPDGSNFTLKIRSTKLEDSAMYFCASSPTFSYGYTFGSGTRLTVV.

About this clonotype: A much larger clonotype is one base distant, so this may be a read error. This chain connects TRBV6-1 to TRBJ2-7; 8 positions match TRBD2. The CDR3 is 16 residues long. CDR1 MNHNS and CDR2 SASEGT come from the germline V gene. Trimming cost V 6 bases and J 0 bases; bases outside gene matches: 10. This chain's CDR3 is CASRTTIAGSSYEQYF. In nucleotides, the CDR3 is TGTGCCAGCAGGACTACCATAGCGGGGAGCTCCTACGAGCAGTACTTC.

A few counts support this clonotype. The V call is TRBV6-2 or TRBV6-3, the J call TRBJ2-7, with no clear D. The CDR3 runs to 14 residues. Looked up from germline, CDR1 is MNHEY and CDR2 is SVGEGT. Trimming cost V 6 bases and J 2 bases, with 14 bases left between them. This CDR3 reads CASRSSISPYEQYF. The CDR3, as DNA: TGTGCCAGCAGAAGCAGCATATCCCCCTACGAGCAGTACTTC.

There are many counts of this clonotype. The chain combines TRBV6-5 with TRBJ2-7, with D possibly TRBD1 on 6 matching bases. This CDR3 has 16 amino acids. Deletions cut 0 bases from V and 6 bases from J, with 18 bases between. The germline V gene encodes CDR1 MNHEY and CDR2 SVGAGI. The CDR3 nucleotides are TGTGCCAGCAGTTACTCCACTGGGGGCCGAGGCGCCGAGCAGTACTTC. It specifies CASSYSTGGRGAEQYF.

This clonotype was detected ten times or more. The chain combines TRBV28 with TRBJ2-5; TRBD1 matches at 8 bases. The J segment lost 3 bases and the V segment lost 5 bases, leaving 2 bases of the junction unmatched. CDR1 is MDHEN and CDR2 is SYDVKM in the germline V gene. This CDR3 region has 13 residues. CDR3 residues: CASSLTGEETQYF. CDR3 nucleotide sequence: TGTGCCAGCAGTCTGACAGGGGAAGAGACCCAGTACTTC. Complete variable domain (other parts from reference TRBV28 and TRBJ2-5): DVKVTQSSRYLVKRTGEKVFLECVQDMDHENMFWYRQDPGLGLRLIYFSYDVKMKEKGDIPEGYSVSREKKERFSLILESASTNQTSMYLCASSLTGEETQYFGPGTRLLVL.

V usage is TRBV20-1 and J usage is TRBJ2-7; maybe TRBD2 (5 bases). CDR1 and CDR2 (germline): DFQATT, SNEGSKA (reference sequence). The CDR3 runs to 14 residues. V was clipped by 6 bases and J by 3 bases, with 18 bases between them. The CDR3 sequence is CSAPTSGRDYEQYF. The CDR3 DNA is TGCAGTGCCCCTACCAGCGGCCGAGACTACGAGCAGTACTTC.

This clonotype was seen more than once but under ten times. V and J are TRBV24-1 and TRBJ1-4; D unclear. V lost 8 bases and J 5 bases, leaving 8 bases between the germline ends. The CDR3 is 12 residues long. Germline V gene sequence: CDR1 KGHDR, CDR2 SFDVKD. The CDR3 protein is CATIWRNEKLFF. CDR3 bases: TGTGCCACCATATGGAGAAATGAAAAACTGTTTTTT.

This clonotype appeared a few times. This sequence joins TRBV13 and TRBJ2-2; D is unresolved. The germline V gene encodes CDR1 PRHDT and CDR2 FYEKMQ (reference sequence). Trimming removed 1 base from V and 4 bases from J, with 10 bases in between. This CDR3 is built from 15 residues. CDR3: CASSLAAVSTGELFF. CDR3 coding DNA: TGTGCCAGCAGCTTAGCCGCCGTCAGCACCGGGGAGCTGTTTTTT.

For the CDR3, the DNA is TGTGCCAGCAGCTCTAGCCCCTCGGGGCAGGATACGCAGTATTTT. Its translation is CASSSSPSGQDTQYF. The chain links TRBV7-6 to TRBJ2-3; D may be TRBD1 or TRBD2 (5 bases each). The CDR3 contains 15 residues. Between the trimmed V and J ends, which lost 4 bases and 6 bases, there was a span of 17 bases. Germline V gene lookup returns CDR1 SGHVS and CDR2 FNYEAQ.

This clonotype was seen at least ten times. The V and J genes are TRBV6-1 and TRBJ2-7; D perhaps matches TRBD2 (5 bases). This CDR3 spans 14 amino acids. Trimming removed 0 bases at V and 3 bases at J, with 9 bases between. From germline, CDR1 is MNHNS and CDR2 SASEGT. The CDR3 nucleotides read TGTGCCAGCAGTGAAGCGCTAGGGAGCTACGAGCAGTACTTC. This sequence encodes CASSEALGSYEQYF.

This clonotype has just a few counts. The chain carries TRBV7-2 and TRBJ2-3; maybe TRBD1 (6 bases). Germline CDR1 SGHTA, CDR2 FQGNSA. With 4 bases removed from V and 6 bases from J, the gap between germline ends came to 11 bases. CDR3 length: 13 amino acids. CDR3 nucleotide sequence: TGTGCCAGCAGCTCTGAGGGGGTGGATACGCAGTATTTT. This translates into CASSSEGVDTQYF. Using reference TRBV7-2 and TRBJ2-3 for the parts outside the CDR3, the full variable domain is GAGVSQSPSNKVTEKGKDVELRCDPISGHTALYWYRQSLGQGLEFLIYFQGNSAPDKSGLPSDRFSAERTGGSVSTLTIQRTQQEDSAVYLCASSSEGVDTQYFGPGTRLTVL.

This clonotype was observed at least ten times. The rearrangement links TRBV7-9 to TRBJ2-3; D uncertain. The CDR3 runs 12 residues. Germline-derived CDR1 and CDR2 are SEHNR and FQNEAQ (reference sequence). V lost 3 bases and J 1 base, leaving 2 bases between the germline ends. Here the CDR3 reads CASSFRTDTQYF. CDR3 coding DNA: TGTGCCAGCAGCTTCCGCACAGATACGCAGTATTTT.

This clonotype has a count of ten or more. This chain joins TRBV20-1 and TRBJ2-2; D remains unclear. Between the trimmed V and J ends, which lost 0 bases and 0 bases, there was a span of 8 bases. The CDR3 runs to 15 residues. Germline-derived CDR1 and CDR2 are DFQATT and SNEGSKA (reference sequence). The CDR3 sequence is CSARDPSANTGELFF. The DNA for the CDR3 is TGCAGTGCTAGAGATCCATCGGCGAACACCGGGGAGCTGTTTTTT.

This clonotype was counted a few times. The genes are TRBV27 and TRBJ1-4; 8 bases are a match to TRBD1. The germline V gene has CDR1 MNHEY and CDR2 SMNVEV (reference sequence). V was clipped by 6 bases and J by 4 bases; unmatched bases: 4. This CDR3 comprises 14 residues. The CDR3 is CASRQGAFNEKLFF. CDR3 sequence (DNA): TGTGCCAGCAGGCAGGGGGCTTTTAATGAAAAACTGTTTTTT.

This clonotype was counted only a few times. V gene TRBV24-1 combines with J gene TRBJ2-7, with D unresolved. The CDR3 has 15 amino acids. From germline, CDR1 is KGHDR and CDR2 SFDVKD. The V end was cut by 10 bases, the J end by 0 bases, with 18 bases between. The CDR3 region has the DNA TGTGCCACAATAACGGTGGGTGGTTTCTCCTACGAGCAGTACGTC. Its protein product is CATITVGGFSYEQYV.